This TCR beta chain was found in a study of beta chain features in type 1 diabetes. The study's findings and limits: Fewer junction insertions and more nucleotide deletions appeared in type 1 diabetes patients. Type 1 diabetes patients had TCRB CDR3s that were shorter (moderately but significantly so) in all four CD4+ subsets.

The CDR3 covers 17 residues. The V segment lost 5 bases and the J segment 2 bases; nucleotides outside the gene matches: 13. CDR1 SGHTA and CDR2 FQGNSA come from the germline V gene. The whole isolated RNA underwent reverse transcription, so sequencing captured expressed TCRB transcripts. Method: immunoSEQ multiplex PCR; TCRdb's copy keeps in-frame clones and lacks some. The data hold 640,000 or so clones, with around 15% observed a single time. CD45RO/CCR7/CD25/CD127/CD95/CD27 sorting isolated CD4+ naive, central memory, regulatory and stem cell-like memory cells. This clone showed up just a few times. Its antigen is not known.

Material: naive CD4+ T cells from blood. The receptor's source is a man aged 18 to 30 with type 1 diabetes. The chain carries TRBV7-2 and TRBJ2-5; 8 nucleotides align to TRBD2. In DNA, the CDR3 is TGTGCCAGCAGCCTCAGGCTGAGCGGGGGCAATCAAGAGACCCAGTACTTC. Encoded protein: CASSLRLSGGNQETQYF.